This TCR beta chain was sequenced for a study of regulatory T cells in long-lasting Graves disease. The time point denotes: newly diagnosed GD, antithyroid drugs for less than 3 months. The TCR library was made from RNA extracted from PBMCs. Germline V gene data show CDR1 as SGHRS and CDR2 as YFSETQ. The ends were cut back, 0 bases at V and 2 bases at J, with 11 bases in the middle. CDR3 size: 15 residues. Through Arm-PCR of CDR3 regions and iRepertoire HTBI primers, TCR beta libraries were built. TCRdb ran MiXCR on the multiplex PCR reads and lists one entry per CDR3 protein. The data show roughly 560,000 distinct CDR3 sequences, with around 15% seen just once and 25% held by the top ten. This clonotype has more than one count but fewer than ten. Its antigen remains unidentified. Notes on the study in general: A greater number of public clonotypes (about 3,000) was shared by persistent patients than by new patients (approximately 1,000). There was favoring of TRBV28, TRBJ1-2 and TRBJ2-5 in persistent disease.

This sample also appeared in a second study, on T cells in Graves' hyperthyroidism and ophthalmopathy. Per that study: With the HTBI primer set, the TCR CDR3 went through a first round of RT-PCR.

Material: peripheral blood mononuclear cells (PBMCs), obtained at new diagnosis, from a patient treated with antithyroid drugs. The chain employs TRBV5-1 and TRBJ2-5; D possibly corresponds to TRBD2 (5 bases). The TCR was taken from a woman aged 35-60 years with Graves disease. CDR3 DNA sequence: TGCGCCAGCAGCTTGGCCGGAAAGCGGCAAGAGACCCAGTACTTC. Translated: CASSLAGKRQETQYF.